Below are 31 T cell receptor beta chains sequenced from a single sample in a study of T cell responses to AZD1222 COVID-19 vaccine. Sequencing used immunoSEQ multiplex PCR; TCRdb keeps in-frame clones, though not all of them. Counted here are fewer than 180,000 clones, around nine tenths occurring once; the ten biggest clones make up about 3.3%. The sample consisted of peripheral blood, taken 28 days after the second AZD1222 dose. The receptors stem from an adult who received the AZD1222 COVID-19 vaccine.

CDR3 coding DNA: TGTGCCAGCAGCTTAGAGGGGACTAGTTATAATTCACCCCTCCACTTT. Translated: CASSLEGTSYNSPLHF. This chain connects TRBV11-2 to TRBJ1-6, with TRBD1 as a possible D gene (5 bases). The germline V gene encodes CDR1 SGHAT and CDR2 FQNNGV. This CDR3 is built from 16 residues. Trimming shortened V by 0 bases and J by 4 bases, and 10 bases separated the two germline ends.

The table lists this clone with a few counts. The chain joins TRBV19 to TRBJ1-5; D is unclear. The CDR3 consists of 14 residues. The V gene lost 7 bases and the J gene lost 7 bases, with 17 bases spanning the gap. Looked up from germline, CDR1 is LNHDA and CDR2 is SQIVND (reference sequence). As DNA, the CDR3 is TGTGCCAGTACCCCAACGCCCCAGGTACAGCCCCAGCATTTT. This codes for CASTPTPQVQPQHF.

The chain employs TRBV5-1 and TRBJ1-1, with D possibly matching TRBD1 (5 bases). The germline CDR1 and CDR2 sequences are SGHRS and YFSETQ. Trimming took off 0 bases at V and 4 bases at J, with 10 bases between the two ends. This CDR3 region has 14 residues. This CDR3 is CASSLEGAATEAFF. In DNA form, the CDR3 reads TGCGCCAGCAGCTTGGAAGGGGCTGCCACTGAAGCTTTCTTT.

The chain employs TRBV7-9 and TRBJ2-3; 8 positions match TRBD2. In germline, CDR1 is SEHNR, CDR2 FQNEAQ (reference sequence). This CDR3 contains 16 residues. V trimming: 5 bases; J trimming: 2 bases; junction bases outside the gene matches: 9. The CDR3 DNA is TGTGCCAGCAGCCTGGGCGGGAGGCCAACCACAGATACGCAGTATTTT. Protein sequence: CASSLGGRPTTDTQYF.

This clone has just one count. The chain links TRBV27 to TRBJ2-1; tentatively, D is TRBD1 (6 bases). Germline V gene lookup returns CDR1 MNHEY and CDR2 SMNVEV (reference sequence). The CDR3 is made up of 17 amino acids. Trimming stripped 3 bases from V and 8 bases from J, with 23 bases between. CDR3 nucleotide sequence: TGTGCCAGCAGTTTCTTACGGGCCAATACAGGGTCCGATGAGCAGTTCTTC. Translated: CASSFLRANTGSDEQFF.

The DNA for the CDR3 is TGCAGTGCTAGTAACGTCTTTAGCAATCAGCCCCAGCATTTT. It translates to CSASNVFSNQPQHF. This rearrangement joins TRBV20-1 to TRBJ1-5; no definite D call. Germline-derived CDR1 and CDR2 are DFQATT and SNEGSKA (reference sequence). The CDR3 totals 14 residues. The V end lost 3 bases, the J end lost 0 bases, and 9 bases lay between the germline ends.

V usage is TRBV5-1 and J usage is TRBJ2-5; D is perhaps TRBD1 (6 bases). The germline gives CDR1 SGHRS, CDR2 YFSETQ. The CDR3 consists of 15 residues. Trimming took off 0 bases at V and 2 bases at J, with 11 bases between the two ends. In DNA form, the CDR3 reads TGCGCCAGCAGCTTGGGGGGGACACTTCAAGAGACCCAGTACTTC. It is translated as CASSLGGTLQETQYF. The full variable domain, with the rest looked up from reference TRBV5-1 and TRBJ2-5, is KAGVTQTPRYLIKTRGQQVTLSCSPISGHRSVSWYQQTPGQGLQFLFEYFSETQRNKGNFPGRFSGRQFSNSRSEMNVSTLELGDSALYLCASSLGGTLQETQYFGPGTRLLVL.

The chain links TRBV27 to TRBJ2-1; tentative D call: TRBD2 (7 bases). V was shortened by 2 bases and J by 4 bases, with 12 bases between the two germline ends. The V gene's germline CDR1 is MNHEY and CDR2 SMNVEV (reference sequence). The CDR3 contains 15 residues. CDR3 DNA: TGTGCCAGCAGTTTAACGCGGGGGCCTTACAATGAGCAGTTCTTC. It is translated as CASSLTRGPYNEQFF.

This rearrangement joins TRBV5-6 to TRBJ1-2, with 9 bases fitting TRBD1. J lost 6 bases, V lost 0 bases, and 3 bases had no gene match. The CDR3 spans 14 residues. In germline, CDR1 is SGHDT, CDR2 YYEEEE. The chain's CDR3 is CASSLGTGVHGYTF. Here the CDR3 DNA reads TGTGCCAGCAGCTTGGGGACAGGGGTCCATGGCTACACCTTC.

The CDR3 bases are TGCGCCAGCAGCTTGGGACAGGGGGCAGGGTATGGCTACACCTTC. This translates into CASSLGQGAGYGYTF. The genes are TRBV5-1 and TRBJ1-2, with 10 positions matching TRBD1. The CDR3 extends over 15 amino acids. CDR1 is SGHRS and CDR2 is YFSETQ in the germline V gene. The V segment lost 0 bases and the J segment 5 bases; nucleotides outside the gene matches: 4.

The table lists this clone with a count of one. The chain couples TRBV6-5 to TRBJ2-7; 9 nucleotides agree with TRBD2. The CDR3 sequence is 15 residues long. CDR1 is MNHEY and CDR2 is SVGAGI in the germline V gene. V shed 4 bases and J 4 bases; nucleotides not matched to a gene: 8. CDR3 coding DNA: TGTGCCAGCAGTTCGGTCAGCGGGAGGACGTACGAGCAGTACTTC. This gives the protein CASSSVSGRTYEQYF.

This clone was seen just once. The CDR3: CASRSGRLEAFF. CDR3 sequence (DNA): TGTGCCAGCAGATCCGGACGGCTTGAAGCTTTCTTT. The rearrangement joins TRBV27 to TRBJ1-1, with D hard to call. The V end was cut by 6 bases, the J end by 7 bases, with 12 bases between. CDR3 length: 12 residues. The germline V gene has CDR1 MNHEY and CDR2 SMNVEV (reference sequence).

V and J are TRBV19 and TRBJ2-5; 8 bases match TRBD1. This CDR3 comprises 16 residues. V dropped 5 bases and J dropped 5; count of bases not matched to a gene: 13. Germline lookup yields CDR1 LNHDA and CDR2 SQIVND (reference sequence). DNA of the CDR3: TGTGCCAGTAGTTTGGGGGACAGGACTCTCTCGGAGACCCAGTACTTC. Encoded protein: CASSLGDRTLSETQYF.

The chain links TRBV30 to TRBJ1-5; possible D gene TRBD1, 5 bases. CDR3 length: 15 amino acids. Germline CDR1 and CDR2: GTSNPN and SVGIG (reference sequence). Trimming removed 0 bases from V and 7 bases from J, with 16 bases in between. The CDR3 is CAWSVFSGRGQPQHF. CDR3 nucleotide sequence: TGTGCCTGGAGTGTTTTTTCAGGGCGAGGCCAGCCCCAGCATTTT.

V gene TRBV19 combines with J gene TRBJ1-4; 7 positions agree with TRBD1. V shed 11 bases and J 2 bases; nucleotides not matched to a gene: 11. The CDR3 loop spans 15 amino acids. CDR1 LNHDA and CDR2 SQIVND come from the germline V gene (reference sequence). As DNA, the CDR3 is TGTGCCCCTAGGGGTAGGGACAGTACTAATGAAAAACTGTTTTTT. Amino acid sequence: CAPRGRDSTNEKLFF.

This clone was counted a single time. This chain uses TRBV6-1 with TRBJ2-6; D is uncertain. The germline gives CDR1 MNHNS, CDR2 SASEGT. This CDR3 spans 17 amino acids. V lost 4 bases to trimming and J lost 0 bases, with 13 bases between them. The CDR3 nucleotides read TGTGCCAGCAGTGGCCAAGGGCTAAGCTCTGGGGCCAACGTCCTGACTTTC. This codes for CASSGQGLSSGANVLTF.

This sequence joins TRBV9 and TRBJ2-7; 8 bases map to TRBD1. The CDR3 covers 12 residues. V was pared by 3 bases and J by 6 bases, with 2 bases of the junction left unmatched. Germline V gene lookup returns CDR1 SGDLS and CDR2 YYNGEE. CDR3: CASSATGAEQYF. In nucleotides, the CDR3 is TGTGCCAGCAGCGCGACAGGGGCCGAGCAGTACTTC.

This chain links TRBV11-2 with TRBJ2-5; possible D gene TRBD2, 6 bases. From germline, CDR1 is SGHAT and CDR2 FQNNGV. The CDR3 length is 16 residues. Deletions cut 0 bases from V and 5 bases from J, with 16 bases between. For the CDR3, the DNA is TGTGCCAGCAGCTTAGATGGGGGAGGTCTGCGGGAGACCCAGTACTTC. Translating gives CASSLDGGGLRETQYF.

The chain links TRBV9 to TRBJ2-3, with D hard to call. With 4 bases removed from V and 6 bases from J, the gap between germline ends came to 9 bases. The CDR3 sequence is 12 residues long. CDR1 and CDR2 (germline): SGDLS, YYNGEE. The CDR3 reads CASSQDGDTQYF. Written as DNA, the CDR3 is TGTGCCAGCAGCCAGGATGGCGATACGCAGTATTTT.

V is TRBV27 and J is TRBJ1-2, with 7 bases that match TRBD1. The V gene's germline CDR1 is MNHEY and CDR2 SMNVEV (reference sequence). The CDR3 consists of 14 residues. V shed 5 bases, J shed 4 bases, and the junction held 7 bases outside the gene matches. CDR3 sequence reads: CASSPTGSAYGYTF. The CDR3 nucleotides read TGTGCCAGCAGTCCGACAGGGTCGGCCTATGGCTACACCTTC.

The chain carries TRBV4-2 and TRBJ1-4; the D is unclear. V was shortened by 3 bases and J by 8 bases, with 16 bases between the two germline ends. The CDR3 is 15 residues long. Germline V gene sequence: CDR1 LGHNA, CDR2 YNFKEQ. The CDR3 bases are TGTGCCAGCAGCCAGGAGCCTCGTGGAAGGGAAAAACTGTTTTTT. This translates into CASSQEPRGREKLFF.

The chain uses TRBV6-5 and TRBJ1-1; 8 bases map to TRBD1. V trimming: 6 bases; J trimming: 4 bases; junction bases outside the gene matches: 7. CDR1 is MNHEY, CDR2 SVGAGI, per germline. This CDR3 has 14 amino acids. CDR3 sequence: CASRADRVATEAFF. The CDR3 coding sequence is TGTGCCAGCAGGGCGGACAGGGTGGCCACTGAAGCTTTCTTT.

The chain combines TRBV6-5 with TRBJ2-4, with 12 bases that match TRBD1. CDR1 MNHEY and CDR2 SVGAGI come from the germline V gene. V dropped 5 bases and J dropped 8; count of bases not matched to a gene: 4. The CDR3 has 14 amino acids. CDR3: CASSRDRGLDIQYF. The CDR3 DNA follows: TGTGCCAGCAGTCGGGACAGGGGGCTAGACATTCAGTACTTC.

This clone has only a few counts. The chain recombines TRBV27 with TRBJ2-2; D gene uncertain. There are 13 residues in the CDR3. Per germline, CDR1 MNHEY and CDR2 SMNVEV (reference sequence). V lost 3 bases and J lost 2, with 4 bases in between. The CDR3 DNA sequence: TGTGCCAGCAGTTTTGGTAACACCGGGGAGCTGTTTTTT. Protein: CASSFGNTGELFF.

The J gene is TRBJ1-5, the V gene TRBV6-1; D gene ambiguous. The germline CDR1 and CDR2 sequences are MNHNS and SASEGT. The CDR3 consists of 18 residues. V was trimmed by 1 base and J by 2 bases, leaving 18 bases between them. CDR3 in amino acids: CASSEGVWSGGRNQPQHF. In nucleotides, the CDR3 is TGTGCCAGCAGTGAAGGGGTATGGTCTGGTGGTCGCAATCAGCCCCAGCATTTT.

CDR3 nucleotides: TGTGCCAGCAGCGCGAAAACAGGGGTCGGTGGCTACACCTTC. Its translation: CASSAKTGVGGYTF. V and J are TRBV7-2 and TRBJ1-2; 7 nucleotides agree with TRBD1. Unmatched junction bases numbered 10, after V lost 5 bases and J lost 7 bases. Germline loops: CDR1 SGHTA, CDR2 FQGNSA. The CDR3 is made up of 14 amino acids.

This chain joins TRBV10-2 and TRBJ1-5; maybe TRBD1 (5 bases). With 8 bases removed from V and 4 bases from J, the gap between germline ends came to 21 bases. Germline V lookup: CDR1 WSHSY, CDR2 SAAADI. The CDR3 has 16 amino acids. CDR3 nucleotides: TGCGCCAGCGCAAGGAACGATCGGGGGGGTAATCAGCCCCAGCATTTT. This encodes CASARNDRGGNQPQHF.

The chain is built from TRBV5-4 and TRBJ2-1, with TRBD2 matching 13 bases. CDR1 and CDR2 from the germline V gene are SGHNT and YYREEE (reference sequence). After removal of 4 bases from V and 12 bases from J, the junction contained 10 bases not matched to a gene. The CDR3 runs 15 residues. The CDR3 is CASSPPGLAGTSQFF. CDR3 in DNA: TGTGCCAGCAGCCCCCCGGGACTAGCGGGAACCTCGCAGTTCTTC.

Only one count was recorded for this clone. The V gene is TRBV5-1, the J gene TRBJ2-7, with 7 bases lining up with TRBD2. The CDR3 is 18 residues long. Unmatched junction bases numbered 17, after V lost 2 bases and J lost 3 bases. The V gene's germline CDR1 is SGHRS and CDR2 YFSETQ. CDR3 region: CASSFDSASGETLYEQYF. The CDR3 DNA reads TGCGCCAGCAGCTTCGACTCAGCGAGCGGGGAGACCCTCTACGAGCAGTACTTC. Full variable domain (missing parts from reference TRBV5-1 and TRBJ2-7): KAGVTQTPRYLIKTRGQQVTLSCSPISGHRSVSWYQQTPGQGLQFLFEYFSETQRNKGNFPGRFSGRQFSNSRSEMNVSTLELGDSALYLCASSFDSASGETLYEQYFGPGTRLTVT.

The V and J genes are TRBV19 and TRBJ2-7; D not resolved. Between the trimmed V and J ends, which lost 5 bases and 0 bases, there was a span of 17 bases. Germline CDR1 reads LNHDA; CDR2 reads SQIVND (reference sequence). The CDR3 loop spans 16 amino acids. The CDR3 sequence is CASSPVVPRSSYEQYF. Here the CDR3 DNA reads TGTGCCAGTAGTCCAGTCGTCCCCAGGAGCTCCTACGAGCAGTACTTC.

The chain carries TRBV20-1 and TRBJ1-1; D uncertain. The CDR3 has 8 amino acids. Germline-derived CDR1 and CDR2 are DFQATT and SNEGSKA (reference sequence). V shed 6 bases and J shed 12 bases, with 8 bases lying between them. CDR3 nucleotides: TGCAGTGCCGCTGATTCTTTCTTT. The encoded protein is CSAADSFF.